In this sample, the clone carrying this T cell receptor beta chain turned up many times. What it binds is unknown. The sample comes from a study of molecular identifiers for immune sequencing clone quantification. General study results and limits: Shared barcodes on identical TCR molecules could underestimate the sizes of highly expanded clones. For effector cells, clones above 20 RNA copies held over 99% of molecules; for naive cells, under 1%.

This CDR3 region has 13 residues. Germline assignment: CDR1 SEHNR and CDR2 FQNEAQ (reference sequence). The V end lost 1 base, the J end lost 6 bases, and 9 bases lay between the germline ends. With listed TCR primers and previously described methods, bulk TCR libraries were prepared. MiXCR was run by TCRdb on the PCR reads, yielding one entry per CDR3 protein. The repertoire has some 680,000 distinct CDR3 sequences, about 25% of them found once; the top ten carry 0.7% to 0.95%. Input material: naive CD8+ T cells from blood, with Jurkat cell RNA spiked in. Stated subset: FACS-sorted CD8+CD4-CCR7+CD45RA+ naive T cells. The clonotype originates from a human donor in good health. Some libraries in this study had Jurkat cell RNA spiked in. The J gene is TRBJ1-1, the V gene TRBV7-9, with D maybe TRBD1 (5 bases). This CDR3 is CASSLVEGPEAFF. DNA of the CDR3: TGTGCCAGCAGCTTAGTAGAGGGGCCTGAAGCTTTCTTT.